This T cell receptor (beta chain) was sequenced for a study of shared clonotypes between healthy human individuals. Study overall: Three plates were used per donor for CD4 naive, three for CD4 memory, two for CD8 naive and one for CD8 memory.

CDR1 is SGHRS, CDR2 YFSETQ, per germline. The CDR3 runs 14 residues. Deletions cut 4 bases from V and 0 bases from J, with 5 bases between. This clone came up once. Its antigen is currently unknown. Other DNA sequences in this specimen translate into the identical CDR3. Study outcomes and limitations: Sequencing of the sorted subsets was shown by rarefaction to be incomplete despite large depth.

Donors included only healthy HIV-negative adults lacking recent acute infections or vaccinations. A split of CD4+ cells into CD45RA+ naive and CD45RA-negative memory subsets was performed. Here immunoSEQ multiplex PCR was the method, and the copy in TCRdb shows in-frame clones only, minus some. The repertoire has about 1.5 million clones, 95% to 99% of them found once; the top ten carry less than 0.55%. V is TRBV5-1 and J is TRBJ2-6; D is unclear. The source material was naive CD4+ T cells sorted from blood. The subset denotes: CD45RA+ positively selected. The TCR was taken from a man aged 30 to 45 in good health. The CDR3 loop reads CASSDDSGANVLTF. CDR3 bases: TGCGCCAGCAGCGATGACTCTGGGGCCAACGTCCTGACTTTC.